Each of the 4 T cell receptor beta chains below was sequenced from the same sample in a study of blood T cells in healthy people across ages. The authors ran a second PCR of roughly 6 to 12 cycles using a sample-barcoded 5' primer and a J-beta primer mix. TCRdb re-analysed the 5' RACE reads in MiXCR, keeping a single row per CDR3 protein. The sample gives under 750,000 distinct CDR3 sequences, around 48% of which show up once; roughly 24% is in the top ten. Sequencing was performed on blood. The receptors originated from a man at least 80 years old in good health.

Notes on this clonotype: This may be a read error, as it is one base from a much larger clone. This chain links TRBV6-6 with TRBJ2-5; D not resolved. The length of the CDR3 is 11 residues. Per the germline V gene, CDR1 is MNHNY and CDR2 is SVGAGI (reference sequence). V shed 6 bases and J shed 11 bases, with 13 bases lying between them. CDR3 sequence: CASRTDDEQYF. In DNA, the CDR3 is TGTGCCAGCAGGACCGACGATGAGCAGTACTTC.

The CDR3, as DNA: TGTGCCAGCAGCTTATACGGGGGGGCCCAGGATACGCAGTATTTT. It codes for CASSLYGGAQDTQYF. The chain links TRBV7-2 to TRBJ2-3, with 8 bases aligning to TRBD2. Germline V lookup: CDR1 SGHTA, CDR2 FQGNSA. The J segment lost 6 bases and the V segment lost 2 bases, leaving 7 bases of the junction unmatched. This CDR3 is 15 amino acids long.

This clonotype was recorded at least ten times. This sequence joins TRBV6-5 and TRBJ2-5; D possibly corresponds to TRBD1 (5 bases). Germline V gene data show CDR1 as MNHEY and CDR2 as SVGAGI. V shed 0 bases and J shed 5 bases, with 13 bases lying between them. CDR3 length: 15 residues. CDR3 DNA: TGTGCCAGCAGTTACTCGAGTGGCAGGGCCGAGACCCAGTACTTC. It is translated as CASSYSSGRAETQYF.

V and J are TRBV6-2 or TRBV6-3 and TRBJ2-1, with 11 bases aligning to TRBD1. After removal of 5 bases from V and 8 bases from J, the junction contained 8 bases not matched to a gene. In germline, CDR1 is MNHEY, CDR2 SVGEGT. The CDR3 contains 15 residues. CDR3 loop: CASSTRDRGGDEQFF. The CDR3, as DNA: TGTGCCAGCAGTACCCGGGACAGGGGGGGTGATGAGCAGTTCTTC.